Here is one TCR beta chain with its context. The TCR beta CDR3 regions underwent amplification from RNA transcripts. An opening RT-PCR round employed HTBI primers and preceded a second-round multiplex PCR. TCRdb called the multiplex PCR reads again in MiXCR, with one record for every CDR3 protein. The table shows over a million distinct CDR3 sequences, with around a third occurring only once. This record belongs to a study of Graves' ophthalmopathy and Graves' hyperthyroidism. V lost 5 bases and J 2 bases, leaving 13 bases between the germline ends. There are 13 residues in the CDR3. The V gene's germline CDR1 is DFQATT and CDR2 SNEGSKA (reference sequence).

The chain employs TRBV20-1 and TRBJ2-7; no clear D. The sequencing sample was made of peripheral blood or thyroid tissue (not recorded which). The TCR sequence derives from an adult man with Graves' hyperthyroidism. CDR3 loop: CSAHVFGAYEQYF. The DNA for the CDR3 is TGCAGTGCTCACGTTTTTGGAGCCTACGAGCAGTACTTC.